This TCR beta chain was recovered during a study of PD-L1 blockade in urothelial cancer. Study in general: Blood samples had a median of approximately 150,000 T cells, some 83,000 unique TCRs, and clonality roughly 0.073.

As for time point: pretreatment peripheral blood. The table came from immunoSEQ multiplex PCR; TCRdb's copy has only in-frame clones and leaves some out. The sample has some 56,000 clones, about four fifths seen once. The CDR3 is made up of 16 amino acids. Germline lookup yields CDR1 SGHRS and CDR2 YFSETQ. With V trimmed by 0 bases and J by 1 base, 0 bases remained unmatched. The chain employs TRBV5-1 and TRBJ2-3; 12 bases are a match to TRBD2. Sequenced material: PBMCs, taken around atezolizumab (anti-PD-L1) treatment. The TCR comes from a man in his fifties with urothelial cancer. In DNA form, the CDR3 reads TGCGCCAGCAGCTTGGGACTAGCGGGGGGCACAGATACGCAGTATTTT. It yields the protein CASSLGLAGGTDTQYF. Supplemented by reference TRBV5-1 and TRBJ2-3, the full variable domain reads KAGVTQTPRYLIKTRGQQVTLSCSPISGHRSVSWYQQTPGQGLQFLFEYFSETQRNKGNFPGRFSGRQFSNSRSEMNVSTLELGDSALYLCASSLGLAGGTDTQYFGPGTRLTVL.